The source of this T cell receptor beta chain is a study of T cells after yellow fever vaccination. This CDR3 is 15 amino acids long. The germline V gene encodes CDR1 SGHRS and CDR2 YFSETQ. V was pared by 2 bases and J by 11 bases, with 10 bases of the junction left unmatched. This clonotype was counted ten times or more. The TCR cDNA carried a universal primer site and UMIs from 5'RACE template switching. TCRdb passed the 5' RACE reads through MiXCR, listing each CDR3 protein once. The data contain fewer than 350,000 distinct CDR3 sequences, approximately 4.5% of them seen just once; the ten biggest clones take up 19%.

This receptor was taken from a man younger than 35 who received the YFV17D yellow fever vaccine. J is TRBJ2-2 and V is TRBV5-1; 9 bases line up with TRBD2. The specimen comprised PBMCs, sampled 15 days after the yellow fever booster vaccination. The CDR3 sequence: CASSFGLARPVELFF. The CDR3 region has the DNA TGCGCCAGCAGCTTCGGACTAGCGAGGCCGGTCGAGCTGTTTTTT. The variable domain in full, with the rest retrieved from reference TRBV5-1 and TRBJ2-2, is KAGVTQTPRYLIKTRGQQVTLSCSPISGHRSVSWYQQTPGQGLQFLFEYFSETQRNKGNFPGRFSGRQFSNSRSEMNVSTLELGDSALYLCASSFGLARPVELFFGEGSRLTVL.